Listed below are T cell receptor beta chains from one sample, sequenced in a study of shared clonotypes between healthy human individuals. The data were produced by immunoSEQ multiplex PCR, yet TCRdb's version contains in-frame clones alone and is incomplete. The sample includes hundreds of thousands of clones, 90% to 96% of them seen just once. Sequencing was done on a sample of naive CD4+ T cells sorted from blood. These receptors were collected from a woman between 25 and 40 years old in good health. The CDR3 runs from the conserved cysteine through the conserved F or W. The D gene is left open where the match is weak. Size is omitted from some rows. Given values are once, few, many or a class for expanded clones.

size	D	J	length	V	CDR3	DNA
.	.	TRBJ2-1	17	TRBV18	CASSPLRIGGGYNEQFF	TGTGCCAGCTCACCACTTCGAATAGGGGGGGGCTACAATGAGCAGTTCTTC
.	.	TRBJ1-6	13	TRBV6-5	CASSYRGDSPLHF	TGTGCCAGCAGTTACAGGGGGGATTCACCCCTCCACTTT
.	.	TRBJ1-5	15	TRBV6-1	CASSEEGYSNQPQHF	TGTGCCAGCAGTGAAGAAGGTTATAGCAATCAGCCCCAGCATTTT
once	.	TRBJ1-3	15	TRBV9	CASSVGGVAGNTIYF	TGTGCCAGCAGTGTGGGTGGAGTTGCTGGAAACACCATATATTTT
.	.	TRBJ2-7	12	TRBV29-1	CSATPREVALHF	TGCAGCGCAACCCCTAGGGAGGTTGCTTTGCACTTC
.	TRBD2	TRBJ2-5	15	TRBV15	CATSRELAVQETQYF	TGTGCCACCAGCAGAGAACTAGCGGTCCAAGAGACCCAGTACTTC
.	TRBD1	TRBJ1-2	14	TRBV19	CASSIDGRTGSYTF	TGTGCCAGTAGTATCGACGGGCGGACAGGGAGCTACACCTTC
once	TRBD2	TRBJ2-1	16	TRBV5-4	CASSTILAGGSNEQFF	TGTGCCAGCAGCACCATATTAGCGGGAGGGTCCAATGAGCAGTTCTTC
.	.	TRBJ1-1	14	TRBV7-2	CASSLEGWDTEAFF	TGTGCCAGCAGCTTAGAGGGATGGGACACTGAAGCTTTCTTT
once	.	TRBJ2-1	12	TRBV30	CAWTPWGAEQFF	TGTGCCTGGACCCCCTGGGGCGCGGAGCAGTTCTTC
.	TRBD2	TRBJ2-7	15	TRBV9	CASSVRSSGAYEQYF	TGTGCCAGCAGCGTAAGATCTAGCGGAGCCTACGAGCAGTACTTC
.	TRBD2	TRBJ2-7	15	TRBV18	CASSPLGTSGYEQYF	TGTGCCAGCTCACCACTCGGGACTAGCGGCTACGAGCAGTACTTC
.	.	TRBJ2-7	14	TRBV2	CASSENRESYEQYF	TGTGCCAGCAGTGAAAATCGGGAATCCTACGAGCAGTACTTC
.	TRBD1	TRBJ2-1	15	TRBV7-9	CASSRTGSSYNEQFF	TGTGCCAGCAGCAGGACAGGGAGCTCCTACAATGAGCAGTTCTTC
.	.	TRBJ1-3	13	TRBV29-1	CSVGSRLSNTIYF	TGCAGCGTTGGGTCCCGTCTAAGCAACACCATATATTTT
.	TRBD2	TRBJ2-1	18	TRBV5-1	CASSYSHVGTSGLNEQFF	TGCGCCAGCAGCTATAGTCATGTGGGGACTAGCGGTCTTAATGAGCAGTTCTTC
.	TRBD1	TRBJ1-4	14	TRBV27	CASSRTGGEEKLFF	TGTGCCAGCAGTCGCACAGGGGGCGAGGAAAAACTGTTTTTT
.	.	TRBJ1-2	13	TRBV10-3	CAISLQRTESYTF	TGTGCCATCAGCCTCCAACGGACGGAAAGTTACACCTTC
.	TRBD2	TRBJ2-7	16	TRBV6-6	CASSWTRTSGNYEQYF	TGTGCCAGCAGTTGGACCCGGACTAGCGGGAACTACGAGCAGTACTTC
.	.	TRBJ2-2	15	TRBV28	CASTSPQGFGGELFF	TGTGCCAGCACTTCACCACAGGGTTTTGGCGGGGAGCTGTTTTTT
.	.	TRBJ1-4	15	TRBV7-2	CASSLAFGGRFELFF	TGTGCCAGCAGCCTGGCGTTTGGGGGCCGGTTCGAACTGTTTTTT
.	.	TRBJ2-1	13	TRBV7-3	CASSLVEGNEQFF	TGTGCCAGCAGCTTGGTTGAGGGAAATGAGCAGTTCTTC
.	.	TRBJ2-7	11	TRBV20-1	CSARDHYEQYF	TGCAGTGCTAGAGACCACTACGAGCAGTACTTC
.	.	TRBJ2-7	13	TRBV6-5	CASSQTRIYEQYF	TGTGCCAGCAGCCAAACACGGATCTACGAGCAGTACTTC
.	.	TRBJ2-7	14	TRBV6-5	CASSLGGNTYEQYF	TGTGCCAGCAGTTTGGGGGGAAACACCTACGAGCAGTACTTC
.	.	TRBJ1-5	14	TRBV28	CASSLTGSGKPQHF	TGTGCCAGCAGTTTAACAGGGTCCGGGAAGCCCCAGCATTTT
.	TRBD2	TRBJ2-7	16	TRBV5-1	CASTPGSGRSDYEQYF	TGCGCCAGCACCCCGGGTAGCGGGAGGTCGGACTACGAGCAGTACTTC
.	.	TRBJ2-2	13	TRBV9	CASRRGETGELFF	TGTGCCAGCAGGCGAGGTGAAACCGGGGAGCTGTTTTTT
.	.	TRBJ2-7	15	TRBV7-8	CASSLAGTLSYEQYF	TGTGCCAGCAGCTTGGCCGGGACTCTCTCCTACGAGCAGTACTTC
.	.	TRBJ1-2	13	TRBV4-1	CASSHWGGYGYTF	TGCGCCAGCAGCCACTGGGGCGGCTATGGCTACACCTTC
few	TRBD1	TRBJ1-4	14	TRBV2	CAGAVDRGSEKLFF	TGTGCCGGAGCTGTTGACAGGGGAAGTGAAAAACTGTTTTTT
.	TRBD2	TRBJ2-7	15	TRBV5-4	CASSLDLSGSSEQYF	TGTGCCAGCAGCTTGGATCTTAGCGGGAGCTCCGAGCAGTACTTC
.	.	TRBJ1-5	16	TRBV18	CASSPPGEPSNQPQHF	TGTGCCAGCTCACCACCGGGGGAGCCTAGCAATCAGCCCCAGCATTTT